The sequence of this T cell receptor (beta chain) was determined in a study of shared clonotypes between healthy human individuals. Naivety among CD8 cells was defined by CD45RO negativity and positive CCR7 selection, thereby excluding terminally differentiated effector memory CD45RA+ cells. Among the donors, all were Caucasian adults who lived in Nashville, Tennessee. CDR3 length: 12 residues. The germline V gene encodes CDR1 SEHNR and CDR2 FQNEAQ (reference sequence). V shed 7 bases and J shed 9 bases, with 13 bases lying between them. In the case of this clone: What it recognizes is unknown.

Assay: immunoSEQ multiplex PCR; the TCRdb copy retains only in-frame clones and omits some. The sample shows approximately 600,000 clones, about 95% of them seen only once. Study outcomes and limitations: Having only a few donors restricted how much genetic and exposure-history diversity was captured.

Material for sequencing was naive CD8+ T cells sorted from blood. The source of this sequence is a woman younger than 45 in good health. The rearrangement uses TRBV7-9 and TRBJ2-1; D might be TRBD1 (5 bases). The CDR3 region is CASNPGPFEQFF. In DNA form, the CDR3 reads TGTGCCAGCAACCCAGGGCCTTTTGAGCAGTTCTTC.